The sequence of this TCR beta chain was determined in a study of T cells after yellow fever vaccination. Study-level findings and limits: After the booster, roughly 96% of CD4 and about nine tenths of CD8 primary-response clones were re-detected. FACS-sorted repertoires might harbor abundant contaminating clonotypes from the bulk population. Although most clonotypes did not, a small share appeared in both CD4 and CD8 compartments.

Germline V CDR1 and CDR2: DFQATT, SNEGSKA (reference sequence). V was clipped by 3 bases and J by 5 bases, with 11 bases between them. The CDR3 is 12 amino acids. The TCR cDNA carried a universal primer site and UMIs from 5'RACE template switching. TCRdb called the 5' RACE reads again in MiXCR, with one record for every CDR3 protein. The profile covers around 600,000 distinct CDR3 sequences, with around 12% appearing a single time and 15% taken by the ten largest. A note on this clonotype: Antigen: not known.

The chain couples TRBV20-1 to TRBJ2-7; D could derive from TRBD1 or TRBD2 (5 bases each). This clonotype was obtained from a man between 25 and 39 years old who received the YFV17D yellow fever vaccine. The sample consisted of PBMCs, taken on the day of the yellow fever booster vaccination. This chain's CDR3 is CSASGTVDEQYF. The CDR3 nucleotides are TGCAGTGCTAGTGGGACGGTGGACGAGCAGTACTTC.